This TCR beta chain comes out of a study of cytomegalovirus exposure and HLA in healthy donors. Primers included in the PCR were 60 Vbeta and 13 Jbeta primers. Here immunoSEQ multiplex PCR was the method, and the copy in TCRdb shows in-frame clones only, minus some. The sample has under 150,000 clones, 75% to 90% seen once. The CDR3 contains 18 residues. Losses at the gene ends were 4 bases for V and 5 bases for J; bases not matched to a gene: 13. Germline V gene data show CDR1 as SGDLS and CDR2 as YYNGEE. On this clone itself: Its antigen is as yet unknown.

Study observations and caveats: In most subjects, TCR beta sequences reportedly gave accurate predictions of HLA-A and HLA-B alleles. Sequencing probably produced one cluster of sequence variants that were highly shared.

V and J are TRBV9 and TRBJ2-2, with TRBD2 identical over 11 bases. The sequence derives from a woman in her 50s in good health and CMV-seropositive. The source material was PBMCs. The CDR3 region is CASSPHLSGGARTGELFF. The CDR3 DNA reads TGTGCCAGCAGCCCCCATCTTAGCGGGGGGGCTCGGACCGGGGAGCTGTTTTTT.